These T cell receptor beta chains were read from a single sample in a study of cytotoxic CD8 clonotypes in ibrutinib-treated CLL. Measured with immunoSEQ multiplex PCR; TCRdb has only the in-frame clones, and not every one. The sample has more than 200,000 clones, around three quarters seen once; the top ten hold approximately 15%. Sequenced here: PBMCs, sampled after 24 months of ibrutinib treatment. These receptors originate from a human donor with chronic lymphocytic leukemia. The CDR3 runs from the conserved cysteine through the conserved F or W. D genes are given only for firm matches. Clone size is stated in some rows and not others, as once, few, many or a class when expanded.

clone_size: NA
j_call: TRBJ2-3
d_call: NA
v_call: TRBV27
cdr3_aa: CASSRIADTQYF
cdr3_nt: TGTGCCAGCAGCCGAATCGCAGATACGCAGTATTTT

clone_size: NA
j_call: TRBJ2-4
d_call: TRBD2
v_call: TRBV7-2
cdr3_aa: CASSLERTSGAQNIQYF
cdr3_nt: TGTGCCAGCAGCTTAGAAAGGACTAGCGGGGCCCAAAACATTCAGTACTTC

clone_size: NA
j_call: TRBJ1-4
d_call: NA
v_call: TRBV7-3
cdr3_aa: CASSLSRGSTNEKLFF
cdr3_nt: TGTGCCAGCAGCTTAAGTAGGGGATCAACTAATGAAAAACTGTTTTTT

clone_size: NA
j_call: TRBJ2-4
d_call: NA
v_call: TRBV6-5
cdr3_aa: CASSYTPGRENIQYF
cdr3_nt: TGTGCCAGCAGTTACACACCGGGACGGGAAAACATTCAGTACTTC

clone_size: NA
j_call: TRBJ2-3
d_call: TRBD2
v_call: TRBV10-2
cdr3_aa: CATSGGRATDTQYF
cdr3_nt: TGCGCCACCTCTGGGGGGAGGGCAACAGATACGCAGTATTTT

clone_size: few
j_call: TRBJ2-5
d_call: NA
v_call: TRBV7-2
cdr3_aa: CASSLERGETQYF
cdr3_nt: TGTGCCAGCAGCTTAGAAAGGGGAGAGACCCAGTACTTC

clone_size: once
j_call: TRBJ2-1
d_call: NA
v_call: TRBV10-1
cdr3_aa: CASSESSGAYNEQFF
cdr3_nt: TGCGCCAGCAGTGAGTCGAGTGGGGCGTACAATGAGCAGTTCTTC

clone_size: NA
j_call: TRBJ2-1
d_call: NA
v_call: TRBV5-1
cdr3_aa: CASSSDVHEQFF
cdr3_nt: TGCGCCAGCAGCTCTGATGTCCATGAGCAGTTCTTC

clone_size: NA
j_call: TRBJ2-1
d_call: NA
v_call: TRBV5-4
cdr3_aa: CASSLPGPPSYNEQFF
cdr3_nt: TGTGCCAGCAGCCTACCGGGACCCCCCTCCTACAATGAGCAGTTCTTC

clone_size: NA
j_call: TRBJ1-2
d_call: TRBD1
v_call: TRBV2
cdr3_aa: CASGGTAYGYTF
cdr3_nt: TGTGCCAGCGGGGGGACAGCCTATGGCTACACCTTC

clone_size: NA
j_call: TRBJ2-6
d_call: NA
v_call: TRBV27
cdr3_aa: CASSFGRAGANVLTF
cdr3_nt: TGTGCCAGCAGTTTCGGCCGGGCTGGGGCCAACGTCCTGACTTTC

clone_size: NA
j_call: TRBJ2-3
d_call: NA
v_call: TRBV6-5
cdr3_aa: CASNRQGGAQYF
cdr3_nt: TGTGCCAGCAATCGTCAGGGGGGCGCGCAGTATTTT

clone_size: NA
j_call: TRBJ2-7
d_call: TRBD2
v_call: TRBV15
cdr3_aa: CATSRDRVAGASEQYF
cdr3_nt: TGTGCCACCAGCAGAGATCGGGTAGCGGGAGCGTCCGAGCAGTACTTC

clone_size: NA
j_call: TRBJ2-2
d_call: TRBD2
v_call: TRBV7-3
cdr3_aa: CASSPSGRAIGELFF
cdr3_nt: TGTGCCAGCAGCCCTAGCGGGAGGGCAATCGGGGAGCTGTTTTTT